These T cell receptor beta chains were read from a single sample in a study of cytomegalovirus exposure and HLA in healthy donors. This table comes from immunoSEQ multiplex PCR, and its TCRdb copy is limited to in-frame clones, with some not included. The sample lists hundreds of thousands of clones, 75% to 90% occurring once. Sequenced sample: PBMCs. These receptors were taken from a woman younger than 35 in good health and CMV-seronegative. Each CDR3 is given with its conserved first and last residue. The order of the fields is D gene, J gene, V gene, clone size, CDR3 protein, CDR3 DNA. D genes are given only for firm matches. Rows may omit the clone size; those that give it use once, few, many or a size class.

d_call: -; j_call: TRBJ2-2; v_call: TRBV29-1; clone_size: -; cdr3_aa: CSVEDPYTGELFF; cdr3_nt: TGCAGCGTTGAAGATCCCTACACCGGGGAGCTGTTTTTT
d_call: TRBD1; j_call: TRBJ2-3; v_call: TRBV6-4; clone_size: -; cdr3_aa: CASSGGQGADTQYF; cdr3_nt: TGTGCCAGCAGTGGTGGACAGGGGGCAGATACGCAGTATTTT
d_call: TRBD1; j_call: TRBJ2-1; v_call: TRBV10-1; clone_size: -; cdr3_aa: CASSRDRAEQFF; cdr3_nt: TGCGCCAGCAGCCGGGACAGGGCCGAGCAGTTCTTC
d_call: -; j_call: TRBJ1-5; v_call: TRBV4-1; clone_size: -; cdr3_aa: CASSQATQGSNQPQHF; cdr3_nt: TGCGCCAGCAGCCAAGCGACCCAGGGGAGCAATCAGCCCCAGCATTTT
d_call: TRBD2; j_call: TRBJ2-1; v_call: TRBV30; clone_size: -; cdr3_aa: CAWSVGGARNEQFF; cdr3_nt: TGTGCCTGGAGTGTGGGAGGGGCGCGGAATGAGCAGTTCTTC
d_call: -; j_call: TRBJ1-3; v_call: TRBV15; clone_size: -; cdr3_aa: CATSRDRRGSPSGNTIYF; cdr3_nt: TGTGCCACCAGCAGAGATCGAAGAGGGAGTCCCTCTGGAAACACCATATATTTT
d_call: -; j_call: TRBJ2-1; v_call: TRBV10-1; clone_size: -; cdr3_aa: CASSPGDSSYNEQFF; cdr3_nt: TGCGCCAGCAGCCCCGGGGATTCCTCCTACAATGAGCAGTTCTTC
d_call: TRBD2; j_call: TRBJ2-7; v_call: TRBV4-2; clone_size: -; cdr3_aa: CASSQDGLSGGLYEQYF; cdr3_nt: TGTGCCAGCAGCCAAGATGGCCTAAGCGGGGGCCTATACGAGCAGTACTTC
d_call: TRBD2; j_call: TRBJ2-3; v_call: TRBV10-2; clone_size: -; cdr3_aa: CASRRTGLAGDGDTQYF; cdr3_nt: TGCGCCAGCAGACGAACGGGACTAGCGGGGGACGGGGATACGCAGTATTTT
d_call: -; j_call: TRBJ2-5; v_call: TRBV6-5; clone_size: -; cdr3_aa: CASSYVGGGETQYF; cdr3_nt: TGTGCCAGCAGTTACGTAGGGGGAGGGGAGACCCAGTACTTC
d_call: TRBD1; j_call: TRBJ1-5; v_call: TRBV6-1; clone_size: -; cdr3_aa: CASSERTGGQPQHF; cdr3_nt: TGTGCCAGCAGTGAAAGGACAGGGGGGCAGCCCCAGCATTTT
d_call: -; j_call: TRBJ2-1; v_call: TRBV5-1; clone_size: -; cdr3_aa: CASSLVSEDNEQFF; cdr3_nt: TGCGCCAGCAGCTTGGTGTCCGAGGACAATGAGCAGTTCTTC
d_call: TRBD1; j_call: TRBJ1-2; v_call: TRBV5-8; clone_size: -; cdr3_aa: CASSPGQGARGNYGYTF; cdr3_nt: TGTGCCAGCAGCCCAGGACAGGGGGCAAGGGGAAACTATGGCTACACCTTC
d_call: TRBD1; j_call: TRBJ2-1; v_call: TRBV9; clone_size: -; cdr3_aa: CASSVVQGPYNEQFF; cdr3_nt: TGTGCCAGCAGCGTAGTACAGGGGCCCTACAATGAGCAGTTCTTC
d_call: TRBD2; j_call: TRBJ2-7; v_call: TRBV10-1; clone_size: -; cdr3_aa: CASSEGLAPNEQYF; cdr3_nt: TGCGCCAGCAGTGAGGGACTAGCTCCTAACGAGCAGTACTTC
d_call: -; j_call: TRBJ1-2; v_call: TRBV4-1; clone_size: -; cdr3_aa: CASSHPPGGQGRGYGYTF; cdr3_nt: TGCGCCAGCAGCCACCCTCCCGGTGGGCAGGGAAGGGGCTATGGCTACACCTTC
d_call: TRBD2; j_call: TRBJ2-7; v_call: TRBV7-9; clone_size: -; cdr3_aa: CASSPPGGLEQYF; cdr3_nt: TGTGCCAGCAGCCCCCCGGGAGGGCTGGAGCAGTACTTC
d_call: -; j_call: TRBJ2-1; v_call: TRBV5-4; clone_size: -; cdr3_aa: CASSSPGRANNEQFF; cdr3_nt: TGTGCCAGCAGCTCACCAGGCAGGGCCAACAATGAGCAGTTCTTC
d_call: TRBD1; j_call: TRBJ1-2; v_call: TRBV5-1; clone_size: -; cdr3_aa: CASSPGTEPYGYTF; cdr3_nt: TGCGCCAGCAGCCCCGGGACAGAACCCTATGGCTACACCTTC
d_call: -; j_call: TRBJ1-2; v_call: TRBV7-8; clone_size: -; cdr3_aa: CASSLVAGGYTF; cdr3_nt: TGTGCCAGCAGCTTAGTGGCGGGTGGCTACACCTTC
d_call: -; j_call: TRBJ1-2; v_call: TRBV9; clone_size: few; cdr3_aa: CASSGPGDGYTF; cdr3_nt: TGTGCCAGCAGCGGACCAGGGGATGGCTACACCTTC
d_call: -; j_call: TRBJ2-4; v_call: TRBV2; clone_size: -; cdr3_aa: CASEVRGLAKNIQYF; cdr3_nt: TGTGCCAGCGAGGTTAGGGGTCTAGCCAAAAACATTCAGTACTTC
d_call: -; j_call: TRBJ2-1; v_call: TRBV6-4; clone_size: -; cdr3_aa: CASSEKFEANEQFF; cdr3_nt: TGTGCCAGCAGTGAGAAGTTTGAGGCCAATGAGCAGTTCTTC
d_call: -; j_call: TRBJ2-1; v_call: TRBV5-4; clone_size: once; cdr3_aa: CASSTPLVNEQFF; cdr3_nt: TGTGCCAGCAGCACCCCCCTAGTCAATGAGCAGTTCTTC
d_call: -; j_call: TRBJ2-3; v_call: TRBV28; clone_size: -; cdr3_aa: CASSFGTKYTQYF; cdr3_nt: TGTGCCAGCAGTTTTGGTACTAAGTATACGCAGTATTTT
d_call: -; j_call: TRBJ1-5; v_call: TRBV6-1; clone_size: -; cdr3_aa: CASRLGTPAQPQHF; cdr3_nt: TGTGCCAGCAGATTGGGCACCCCAGCTCAGCCCCAGCATTTT
d_call: TRBD1; j_call: TRBJ2-5; v_call: TRBV30; clone_size: -; cdr3_aa: CAWSVVGTGGTTQYF; cdr3_nt: TGTGCCTGGAGTGTTGTAGGGACAGGGGGCACGACCCAGTACTTC
d_call: -; j_call: TRBJ1-2; v_call: TRBV28; clone_size: -; cdr3_aa: CASSLPGRGYGYTF; cdr3_nt: TGTGCCAGCAGTTTACCAGGGAGGGGCTATGGCTACACCTTC
d_call: TRBD1; j_call: TRBJ2-6; v_call: TRBV18; clone_size: -; cdr3_aa: CASSRQTGVSGANVLTF; cdr3_nt: TGTGCCAGCTCACGACAAACAGGGGTCTCCGGGGCCAACGTCCTGACTTTC